A single T cell receptor (beta chain) is shown here with its context. This record belongs to a study of T cell responses to AZD1222 COVID-19 vaccine. The CDR3 is 15 residues long. Germline-derived CDR1 and CDR2 are MGHRA and YSYEKL. Trimming removed 0 bases from V and 8 bases from J; junction bases left unmatched: 7. The data were produced by immunoSEQ multiplex PCR, yet TCRdb's version contains in-frame clones alone and is incomplete. Of 20,000 to 30,000 clones in the sample, 88% were seen once. The J gene is TRBJ1-2, the V gene TRBV4-1; TRBD1 matches 9 bases. This material consisted of peripheral blood, taken 28 days after the second AZD1222 dose. The sequence was obtained from an adult who received the AZD1222 COVID-19 vaccine. CDR3 DNA: TGCGCCAGCAGCCAAGATATGGGACAGGGTACCGGCTACACCTTC. Encoded protein: CASSQDMGQGTGYTF.